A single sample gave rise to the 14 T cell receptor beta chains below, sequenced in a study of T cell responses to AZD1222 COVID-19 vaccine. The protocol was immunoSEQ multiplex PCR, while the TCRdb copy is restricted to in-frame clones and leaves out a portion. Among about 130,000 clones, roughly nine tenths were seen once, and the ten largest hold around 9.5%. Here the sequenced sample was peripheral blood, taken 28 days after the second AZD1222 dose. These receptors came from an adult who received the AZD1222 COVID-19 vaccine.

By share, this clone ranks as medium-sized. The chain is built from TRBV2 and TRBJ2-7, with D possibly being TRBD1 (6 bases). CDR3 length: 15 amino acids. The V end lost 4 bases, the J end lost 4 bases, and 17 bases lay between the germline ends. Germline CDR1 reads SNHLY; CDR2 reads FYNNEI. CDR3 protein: CASSGGRGAIYEQYF. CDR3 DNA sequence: TGTGCCAGCAGTGGCGGCAGGGGCGCAATTTACGAGCAGTACTTC.

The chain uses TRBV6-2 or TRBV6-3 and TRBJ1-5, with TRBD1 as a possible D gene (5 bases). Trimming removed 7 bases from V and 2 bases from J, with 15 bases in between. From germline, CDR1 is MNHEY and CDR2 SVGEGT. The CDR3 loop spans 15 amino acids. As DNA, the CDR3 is TGTGCCAGCACCCCTGAGGGCAGGGGCAATCAGCCCCAGCATTTT. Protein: CASTPEGRGNQPQHF.

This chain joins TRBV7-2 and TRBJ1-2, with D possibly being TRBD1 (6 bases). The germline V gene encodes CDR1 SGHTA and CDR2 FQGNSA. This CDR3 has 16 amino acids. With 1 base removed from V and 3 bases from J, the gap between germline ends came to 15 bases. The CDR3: CASSLDFGGRDYGYTF. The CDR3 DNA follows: TGTGCCAGCAGCTTAGATTTCGGGGGGCGAGACTATGGCTACACCTTC.

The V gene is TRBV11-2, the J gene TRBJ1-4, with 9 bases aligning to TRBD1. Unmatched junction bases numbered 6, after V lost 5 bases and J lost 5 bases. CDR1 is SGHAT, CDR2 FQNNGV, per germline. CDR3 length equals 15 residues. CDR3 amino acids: CASSPVTGGNEKLFF. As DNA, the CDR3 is TGTGCCAGCAGCCCTGTGACAGGGGGGAATGAAAAACTGTTTTTT.

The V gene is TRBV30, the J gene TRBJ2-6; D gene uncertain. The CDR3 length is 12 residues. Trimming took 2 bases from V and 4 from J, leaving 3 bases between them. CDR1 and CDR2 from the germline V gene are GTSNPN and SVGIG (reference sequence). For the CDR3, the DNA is TGTGCCTGGAGTTGGGGGGCCAACGTCCTGACTTTC. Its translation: CAWSWGANVLTF.

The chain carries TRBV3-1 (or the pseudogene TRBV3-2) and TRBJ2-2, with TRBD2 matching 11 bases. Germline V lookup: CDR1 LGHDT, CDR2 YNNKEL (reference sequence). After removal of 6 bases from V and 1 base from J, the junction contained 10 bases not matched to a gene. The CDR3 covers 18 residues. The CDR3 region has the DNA TGTGCCAGCAGTCGCAACCTACTAGCGGGGGTGAACACCGGGGAGCTGTTTTTT. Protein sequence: CASSRNLLAGVNTGELFF.

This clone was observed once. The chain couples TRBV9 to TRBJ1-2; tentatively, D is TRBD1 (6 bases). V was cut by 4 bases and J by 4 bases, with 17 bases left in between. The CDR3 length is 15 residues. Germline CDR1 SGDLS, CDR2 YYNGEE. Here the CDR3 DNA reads TGTGCCAGCAGCCCCTCCGGGGGCCTTTTCTATGGCTACACCTTC. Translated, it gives CASSPSGGLFYGYTF. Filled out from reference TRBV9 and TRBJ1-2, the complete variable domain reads DSGVTQTPKHLITATGQRVTLRCSPRSGDLSVYWYQQSLDQGLQFLIQYYNGEERAKGNILERFSAQQFPDLHSELNLSSLELGDSALYFCASSPSGGLFYGYTFGSGTRLTVV.

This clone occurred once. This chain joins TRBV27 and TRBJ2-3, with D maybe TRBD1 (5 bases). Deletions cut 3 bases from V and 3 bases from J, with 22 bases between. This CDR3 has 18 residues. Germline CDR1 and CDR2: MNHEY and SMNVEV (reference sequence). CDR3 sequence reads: CASSFRVHSRTRTDTQYF. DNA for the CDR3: TGTGCCAGCAGTTTCAGGGTTCATTCTCGCACTCGGACAGATACGCAGTATTTT.

The CDR3 DNA follows: TGCAGCGTTGAAGCATCTTTCGGGGGCTACACCTTC. It codes for CSVEASFGGYTF. V is TRBV29-1 and J is TRBJ1-2; D is undetermined. CDR1 is SQVTM and CDR2 is ANQGSEA in the germline V gene. V was pared by 1 base and J by 8 bases, with 11 bases between. CDR3 size: 12 residues.

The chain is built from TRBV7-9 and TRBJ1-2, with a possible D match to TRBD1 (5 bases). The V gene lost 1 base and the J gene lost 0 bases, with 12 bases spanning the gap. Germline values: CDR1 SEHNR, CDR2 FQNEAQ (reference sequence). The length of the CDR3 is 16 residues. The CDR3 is CASSLDRDEANYGYTF. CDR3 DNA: TGTGCCAGCAGCTTAGATCGGGACGAAGCTAACTATGGCTACACCTTC.

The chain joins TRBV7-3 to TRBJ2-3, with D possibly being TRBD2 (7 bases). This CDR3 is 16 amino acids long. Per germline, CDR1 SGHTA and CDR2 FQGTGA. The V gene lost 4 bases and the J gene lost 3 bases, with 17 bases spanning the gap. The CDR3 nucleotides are TGTGCCAGCAGCTCTCCCCCGGGGGGCGGGACAGATACGCAGTATTTT. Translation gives CASSSPPGGGTDTQYF.

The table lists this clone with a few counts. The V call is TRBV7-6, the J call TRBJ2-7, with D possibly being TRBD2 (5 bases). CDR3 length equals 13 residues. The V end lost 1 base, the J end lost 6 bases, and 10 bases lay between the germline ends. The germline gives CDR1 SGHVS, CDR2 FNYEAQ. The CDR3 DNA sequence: TGTGCCAGCAGCTTAGGAGAGGGAAGCGAGCAGTACTTC. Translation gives CASSLGEGSEQYF.

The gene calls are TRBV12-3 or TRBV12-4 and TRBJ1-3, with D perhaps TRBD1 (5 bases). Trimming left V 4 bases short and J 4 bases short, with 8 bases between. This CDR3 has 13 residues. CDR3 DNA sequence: TGTGCCAGCAGTTCACAGGTCGGAAACACCATATATTTT. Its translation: CASSSQVGNTIYF.

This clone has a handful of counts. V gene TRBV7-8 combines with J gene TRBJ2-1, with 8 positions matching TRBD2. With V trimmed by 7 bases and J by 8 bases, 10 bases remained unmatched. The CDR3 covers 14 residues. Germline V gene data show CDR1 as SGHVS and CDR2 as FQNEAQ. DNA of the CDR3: TGTGCCAGCACCTACGGGAGGGGTAGGTATGAGCAGTTCTTC. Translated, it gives CASTYGRGRYEQFF.